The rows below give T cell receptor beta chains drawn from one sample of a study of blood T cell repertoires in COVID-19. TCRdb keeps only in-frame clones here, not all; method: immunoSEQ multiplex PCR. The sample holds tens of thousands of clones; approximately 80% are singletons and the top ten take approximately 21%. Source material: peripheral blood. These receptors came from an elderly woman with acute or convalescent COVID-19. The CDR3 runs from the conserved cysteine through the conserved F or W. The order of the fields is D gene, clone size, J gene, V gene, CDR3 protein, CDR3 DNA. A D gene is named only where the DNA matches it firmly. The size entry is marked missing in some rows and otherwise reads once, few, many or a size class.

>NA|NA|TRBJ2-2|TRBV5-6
CASSLEPQGFTGELFF
TGTGCCAGCAGCTTGGAGCCCCAGGGATTCACCGGGGAGCTGTTTTTT
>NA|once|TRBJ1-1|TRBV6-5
CASSFKKNTEAFF
TGTGCCAGCAGTTTTAAAAAGAACACTGAAGCTTTCTTT
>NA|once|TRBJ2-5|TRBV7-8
CASSRGGLDVETQYF
TGTGCCAGCAGCCGAGGGGGGCTAGATGTTGAGACCCAGTACTTC
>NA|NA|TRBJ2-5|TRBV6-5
CASSYGGLRDQYF
TGTGCCAGCAGCTACGGTGGGCTGAGAGACCAGTACTTC
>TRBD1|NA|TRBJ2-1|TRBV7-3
CASSSGTVPYNEQFF
TGTGCCAGCAGCTCGGGGACAGTGCCCTACAATGAGCAGTTCTTC
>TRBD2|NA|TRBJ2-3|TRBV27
CASSLSTSGSTDTQYF
TGTGCCAGCAGTTTATCGACTAGCGGAAGCACAGATACGCAGTATTTT
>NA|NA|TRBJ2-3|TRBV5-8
CASSLRQVSTDTQYF
TGTGCCAGCAGCTTGCGACAGGTATCCACAGATACGCAGTATTTT
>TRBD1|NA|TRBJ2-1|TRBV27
CASSAYRGSGNEQFF
TGTGCCAGCTCCGCATACAGGGGGTCCGGCAATGAGCAGTTCTTC
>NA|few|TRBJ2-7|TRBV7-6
CASSHGQKGAYEQYF
TGTGCCAGCAGCCACGGACAGAAGGGGGCCTACGAGCAGTACTTC
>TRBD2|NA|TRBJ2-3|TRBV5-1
CASSFSGIADTQYF
TGCGCCAGCAGCTTCAGCGGGATCGCAGATACGCAGTATTTT
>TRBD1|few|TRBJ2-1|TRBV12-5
CASETQGWGEQFF
TGTGCTAGTGAAACACAGGGGTGGGGTGAGCAGTTCTTC
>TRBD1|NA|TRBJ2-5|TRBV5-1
CASSLDSGGGETQYF
TGCGCCAGCAGCTTGGATTCAGGGGGCGGTGAGACCCAGTACTTC
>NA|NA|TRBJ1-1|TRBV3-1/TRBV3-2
CASSQAYTEAFF
TGTGCCAGCAGCCAAGCTTACACTGAAGCTTTCTTT
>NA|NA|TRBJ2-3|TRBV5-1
CASYLGRGSTDTQYF
TGCGCCAGCTATCTAGGAAGGGGAAGCACAGATACGCAGTATTTT
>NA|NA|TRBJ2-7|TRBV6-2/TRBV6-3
CASSYSTELYEQYF
TGTGCCAGCAGTTACAGTACAGAACTGTACGAGCAGTACTTC
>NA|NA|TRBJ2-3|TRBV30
CAWSPIGGARTDTQYF
TGTGCCTGGAGTCCAATTGGGGGGGCTCGCACAGATACGCAGTATTTT
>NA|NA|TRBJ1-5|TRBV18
CASSLFGQRNSNQPQHF
TGTGCCAGCTCACTCTTCGGACAGAGGAATAGCAATCAGCCCCAGCATTTT
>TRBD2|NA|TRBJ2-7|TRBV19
CASSIGAGVGSEQYF
TGTGCCAGTAGTATAGGGGCGGGGGTTGGAAGCGAGCAGTACTTC
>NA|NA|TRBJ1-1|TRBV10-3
CAISVTGFTEAFF
TGTGCCATCAGTGTCACAGGGTTCACTGAAGCTTTCTTT
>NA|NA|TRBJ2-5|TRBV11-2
CASSLLVGETQYF
TGTGCCAGCAGCTTACTAGTGGGAGAGACCCAGTACTTC
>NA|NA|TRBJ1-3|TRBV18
CASSHWGQASGNTIYF
TGTGCCAGCTCACATTGGGGACAAGCCTCTGGAAACACCATATATTTT
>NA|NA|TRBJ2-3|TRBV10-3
CAISEAPDTDTQYF
TGTGCCATCAGTGAAGCGCCAGACACAGATACGCAGTATTTT
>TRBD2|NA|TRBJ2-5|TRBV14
CASSQVPGLAAETQYF
TGTGCCAGCAGCCAAGTCCCGGGACTAGCAGCCGAGACCCAGTACTTC
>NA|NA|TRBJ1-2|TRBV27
CASSSSLSGHGYTF
TGTGCCAGCAGTTCCTCTCTCTCTGGCCATGGCTACACCTTC
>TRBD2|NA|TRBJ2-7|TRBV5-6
CASSMLSGIINEQYF
TGTGCCAGCAGCATGCTTAGCGGGATAATCAACGAGCAGTACTTC
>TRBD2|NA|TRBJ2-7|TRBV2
CASMGLAGAYEQYF
TGTGCCAGCATGGGACTAGCGGGGGCCTACGAGCAGTACTTC
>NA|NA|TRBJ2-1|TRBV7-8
CASSLVGLALKDEQFF
TGTGCCAGCAGCTTAGTGGGGCTAGCGTTGAAGGATGAGCAGTTCTTC
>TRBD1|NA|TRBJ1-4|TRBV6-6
CASSTGVGANEKLFF
TGTGCCAGCAGTACAGGGGTGGGGGCTAATGAAAAACTGTTTTTT
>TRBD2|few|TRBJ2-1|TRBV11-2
CASSLGSGGEQFF
TGTGCCAGCAGCTTAGGGTCCGGGGGGGAGCAGTTCTTC